This T cell receptor (beta chain) was identified during a study of T-cell reconstitution after alpha-beta-depleted transplantation in children. Study-wide findings and caveats: Alpha-beta T cells about two months after transplant reportedly derived from several hundred expanded graft clones. Day-60 TCRbeta diversity that was high in some patients was derived from surviving recipient T cells and thymic progenitors. At the one-year point after transplant, T-cell counts and TCRbeta diversity were found to come mostly from T cells that had been newly produced.

Note on this clonotype: Its antigen remains unknown.

Unique molecular identifiers were incorporated when the TCRbeta library was constructed. From the PCR reads, TCRdb called clonotypes with MiXCR, one entry per CDR3 protein. The repertoire has approximately 230,000 distinct CDR3 sequences, under 30% of them found once; the top ten carry about 5%. This sample comprised PBMCs, mostly from graft donor cells, obtained 360 days after TCRalphabeta/CD19-depleted stem cell transplant. The clonotype comes from a female patient aged 2-15 years who had a stem cell transplant for congenital amegakaryocytic thrombocytopenia, so the T cells may come from the graft donor.

The CDR3 sequence is CASSQDWAGETQYF. CDR3 sequence (DNA): TGCGCCAGCAGCCAAGATTGGGCAGGAGAGACCCAGTACTTC. This sequence joins TRBV4-3 and TRBJ2-5; unclear D gene. Germline CDR1 and CDR2: LGHNA and YSLEER. The CDR3 runs 14 residues. V lost 0 bases to trimming and J lost 4 bases, with 9 bases between them.